These 2 T cell receptor beta chains came from one sample sequenced in a study of Ad26.COV2.S vaccination and SARS-CoV-2 variants. Profiled with immunoSEQ multiplex PCR; TCRdb holds only in-frame clones, not every one. The sample consists of hundreds of thousands of clones, roughly 84% of them appearing once. The treatment was: some 20 received Ad26.COV2.S at low or high dose, single or two shots; several received placebo; per-sample allocation not given. Sampling was performed 63 days after the first vaccine or placebo injection. This specimen was peripheral blood, taken in a trial of Ad26.COV2.S vaccine versus placebo. The receptors were sampled from a person aged 18-65 years who received the Ad26.COV2.S COVID-19 vaccine or a placebo.

The chain combines TRBV19 with TRBJ2-5; TRBD2 aligns across 16 bases. J lost 2 bases, V lost 4 bases, and 4 bases had no gene match. Germline lookup yields CDR1 LNHDA and CDR2 SQIVND (reference sequence). This CDR3 has 17 residues. The CDR3 DNA sequence: TGTGCCAGTAGTACGGCGGGACTAGCGGGGGGGCAAGAGACCCAGTACTTC. This codes for CASSTAGLAGGQETQYF.

The genes are TRBV9 and TRBJ2-2; a possible D gene is TRBD1 (5 bases). CDR3 length equals 14 residues. V shed 2 bases and J shed 6 bases, with 11 bases lying between them. Per the germline V gene, CDR1 is SGDLS and CDR2 is YYNGEE. The CDR3 DNA follows: TGTGCCAGCAGCGTTTCCAGGGTAGCCGGGGAGCTGTTTTTT. It codes for CASSVSRVAGELFF.